The 3 T cell receptor beta chains in this list originate from one sample, sequenced in a study of regulatory T cells in long-lasting Graves disease. According to the study, TCR beta libraries were built with iRepertoire HTBI primers and CDR3-region Arm-PCR. TCRdb re-analysed the multiplex PCR reads in MiXCR, keeping a single row per CDR3 protein. The table records about 440,000 distinct CDR3 sequences, 14% to 15% of them present only once. Time point reported: newly diagnosed GD, antithyroid drugs for less than 3 months. The TCR library was made from RNA extracted from PBMCs. These data were also reused for a study on T cells in Graves' hyperthyroidism and ophthalmopathy.

Source: peripheral blood mononuclear cells (PBMCs), taken at new diagnosis, from a patient treated with antithyroid drugs. These receptors all come from a woman aged 30 to 39 with Graves disease.

The sample holds a few counts of this clonotype. The rearrangement joins TRBV6-1 to TRBJ1-5; D gene uncertain. Looked up from germline, CDR1 is MNHNS and CDR2 is SASEGT. V was trimmed by 6 bases and J by 7 bases, leaving 16 bases between them. This CDR3 is 14 amino acids long. CDR3 bases: TGTGCCAGCAGCCCCTACGAGTCCGGGCAGCCCCAGCATTTT. It translates to CASSPYESGQPQHF.

This clonotype was counted between two and nine times. The V call is TRBV9, the J call TRBJ2-5; no firm D call. The ends were cut back, 4 bases at V and 3 bases at J, with 10 bases in the middle. There are 13 residues in the CDR3. CDR1 is SGDLS, CDR2 YYNGEE, per germline. CDR3 in amino acids: CASSPREEETQYF. In DNA, the CDR3 is TGTGCCAGCAGCCCCCGAGAAGAAGAGACCCAGTACTTC.

This clonotype appeared many times. V is TRBV6-2 or TRBV6-3 and J is TRBJ1-1; D is possibly TRBD1 (6 bases). The length of the CDR3 is 16 residues. CDR1 MNHEY and CDR2 SVGEGT come from the germline V gene. With 0 bases removed from V and 5 bases from J, the gap between germline ends came to 16 bases. The CDR3 DNA reads as TGTGCCAGCAGTTACTCGACCAAACAGGGCCGGACTGAAGCTTTCTTT. Residues: CASSYSTKQGRTEAFF.